The rows below give T cell receptor beta chains drawn from one sample of a study of T cell clones after liver transplantation. Here immunoSEQ multiplex PCR was the method, and the copy in TCRdb shows in-frame clones only, minus some. Counted here are around 71,000 clones, over 70% occurring once; the ten biggest clones make up about 0.79%. Sequencing used CD4+ T cells from blood, obtained 12 months after liver transplant. These receptors were collected from a human patient who received a liver transplant. The T cells may partly be graft donor cells. CDR3s include the opening cysteine and the closing phenylalanine or tryptophan. D genes are given only for firm matches. Size values are once, few and many counts, or a class for expanded clones, and some rows have none.

>TRBJ2-4|.|.|TRBV5-4
TGTGCCAGCAGCTTGAGGGCCGGGACGGGAAACATTCAGTACTTC
CASSLRAGTGNIQYF
>TRBJ2-5|few|TRBD1|TRBV7-9
TGTGCCAGCAGCTCCCGGGACAGAAAGACCCAGTACTTC
CASSSRDRKTQYF
>TRBJ1-4|.|.|TRBV7-2
TGTGCCAGCAGCTTAAGGACCCAAACGGCAGTTAACAATGAAAAACTGTTTTTT
CASSLRTQTAVNNEKLFF
>TRBJ2-1|.|TRBD2|TRBV5-4
TGTGCCAGCAGCTTGGCTAGCGGGAGGGCGAAGAATGAGCAGTTCTTC
CASSLASGRAKNEQFF
>TRBJ2-1|.|TRBD2|TRBV27
TGTGCCAGCAGGCTCGGACTAGTCTCCTACAATGAGCAGTTCTTC
CASRLGLVSYNEQFF
>TRBJ1-1|.|.|TRBV7-2
TGTGCCAGCAGCTCGCAATCTGGGGTGGGCACTGAAGCTTTCTTT
CASSSQSGVGTEAFF
>TRBJ2-2|few|TRBD2|TRBV28
TGTGCCAGCAGTTTATGGAGCGGGAGGGGGGAGCTGTTTTTT
CASSLWSGRGELFF
>TRBJ1-2|.|.|TRBV5-6
TGTGCCAGCAGCTTGACAGGGAGGGGTACCGGCTACACCTTC
CASSLTGRGTGYTF
>TRBJ2-1|.|.|TRBV4-1
TGCGCCAGCAGCCCTTATTCAGGTACACGTTACAATGAGCAGTTCTTC
CASSPYSGTRYNEQFF
>TRBJ1-1|.|TRBD1|TRBV5-4
TGTGCCAGCAGCCCCCGAACAGGGGGAAACACTGAAGCTTTCTTT
CASSPRTGGNTEAFF
>TRBJ2-7|.|.|TRBV28
TGTGCCAGCAGTTTATCCTCAGTGGGAGAGGCATACGAGCAGTACTTC
CASSLSSVGEAYEQYF
>TRBJ1-2|.|.|TRBV6-1
TGTGCCAGCTCCGGTCGGTACTATGGCTACACCTTC
CASSGRYYGYTF
>TRBJ2-7|.|TRBD1|TRBV28
TGTGCCAGCAGTTTAGGGACAGCCTTGGTTGAGCAGTACTTC
CASSLGTALVEQYF
>TRBJ1-5|once|.|TRBV2
TGTGCCAGCAATGCTGAGGGACGGATCAATCAGCCCCAGCATTTT
CASNAEGRINQPQHF
>TRBJ1-2|.|.|TRBV28
TGTGCCAGCAGTCCAACAGGCTACTATGGCTACACCTTC
CASSPTGYYGYTF
>TRBJ2-1|medium-sized|TRBD2|TRBV10-2
TGCGCCAGCAGTGCGACTAGCACCCATGAGCAGTTCTTC
CASSATSTHEQFF
>TRBJ2-7|.|TRBD2|TRBV11-2
TGTGCCAGCAGCCGTCATAGCGGGAGAGACCACGAGCAGTACTTC
CASSRHSGRDHEQYF
>TRBJ2-7|.|TRBD2|TRBV27
TGTGCCAGCAGGCGGACTAGCGGCTCCTACGAGCAGTACTTC
CASRRTSGSYEQYF
>TRBJ1-2|.|.|TRBV6-5
TGTGCCAGCTCGGACAGCTATGGCTACACCTTC
CASSDSYGYTF
>TRBJ1-2|.|TRBD1|TRBV19
TGTGCCAGTACCCCCCCGGGACAGGGCGGCTACACCTTC
CASTPPGQGGYTF
>TRBJ1-4|.|.|TRBV9
TGTGCCAGCAGCCCCGGGACGGGAAAAGCAACTAATGAAAAACTGTTTTTT
CASSPGTGKATNEKLFF
>TRBJ2-7|.|.|TRBV5-1
TGCGCCAGCAGGATCGAAGAAACCTTCTACGAGCAGTACTTC
CASRIEETFYEQYF
>TRBJ2-3|few|.|TRBV7-2
TGTGCCAGCAGCCCATGGGTTAGCGGAAGCACAGATACGCAGTATTTT
CASSPWVSGSTDTQYF
>TRBJ1-5|.|TRBD1|TRBV28
TGTGCCAGCAGAACCGACAGGGAGTACCAGCCCCAGCATTTT
CASRTDREYQPQHF
>TRBJ2-7|.|TRBD1|TRBV5-6
TGTGCCAGCAGCTTACCTGGGGCAGGGGGCTACGAGCAGTACTTC
CASSLPGAGGYEQYF
>TRBJ1-4|.|.|TRBV5-1
TGCGCCAGCAGCTCCCCCGGGGAGGAAAAACTGTTTTTT
CASSSPGEEKLFF
>TRBJ2-5|.|TRBD2|TRBV2
TGTGCCAGCAGCGGGGGGGTAGTAGAGACCCAGTACTTC
CASSGGVVETQYF
>TRBJ1-1|few|.|TRBV18
TGTGCCAGCTCCCCGACCAGGGGCGCTGAAGCTTTCTTT
CASSPTRGAEAFF
>TRBJ1-2|.|TRBD1|TRBV10-2
TGCGCCAGCAGTGCTACAGGGGGCGCGGGCTATGGCTACACCTTC
CASSATGGAGYGYTF
>TRBJ1-4|once|.|TRBV7-9
TGTGCCAGCAGCTTAGAAGTCCCGAATGAAAAACTGTTTTTT
CASSLEVPNEKLFF
>TRBJ2-1|once|.|TRBV5-1
TGCGCCAGCAGCTTGGCGGGGGCCTACAATGAGCAGTTCTTC
CASSLAGAYNEQFF
>TRBJ2-1|.|TRBD2|TRBV4-1
TGCGCCAGCAGCCAACTTCGGACTAGCGGGCGAAGGAGCTCCTACAATGAGCAGTTCTTC
CASSQLRTSGRRSSYNEQFF
>TRBJ2-5|.|.|TRBV1
TGCACCAGCAGCCAATCCCGGGAAACTAGTACGAAAGAGACCCAGTACTTC
CTSSQSRETSTKETQYF
>TRBJ1-2|.|TRBD1|TRBV19
TGTGCCAGTTCGATGTGGGCTACCGGGACAGGGGGAAATGGAAGAGGCTACACCTTC
CASSMWATGTGGNGRGYTF
>TRBJ1-1|.|.|TRBV5-6
TGTGCCAGCAGCTTGTATAGGAGGAACACTGAAGCTTTCTTT
CASSLYRRNTEAFF
>TRBJ2-7|.|TRBD1|TRBV5-1
TGCGCCAGCAGCCTGGGACAGGGTGGGAGAGAGCAGTACTTC
CASSLGQGGREQYF
>TRBJ1-1|.|.|TRBV5-1
TGCGCCAGCAGCTTGGGACCTACGAACACTGAAGCTTTCTTT
CASSLGPTNTEAFF
>TRBJ2-3|few|.|TRBV5-1
TGCGCCAGCACCACCATGGCTGGAGGCACAGATACGCAGTATTTT
CASTTMAGGTDTQYF